These 23 T cell receptor beta chains were all obtained from the same sample, sequenced in a study of CD8 T cells in Susac syndrome. The RNA, about 0.45 to 1 ug, was put through reverse transcription using random hexamers. TCRdb reanalysed the immunoSEQ multiplex PCR reads using MiXCR and keeps one entry per CDR3 protein. The repertoire holds 210,000 or so distinct CDR3 sequences, with over 90% as singletons. Sequenced input: CD4+ T cells from PBMCs. All receptors come from a human donor with Susac syndrome.

The rearrangement uses TRBV30 and TRBJ2-5; no clear D gene. The germline V and J ends were trimmed by 4 bases and 0 bases, with 12 bases remaining between them. Germline CDR1 GTSNPN, CDR2 SVGIG (reference sequence). The CDR3 extends over 14 amino acids. The CDR3 region is CAWNRDPNQETQYF. In nucleotides, the CDR3 is TGTGCCTGGAATAGAGACCCGAACCAAGAGACCCAGTACTTC.

The rearrangement joins TRBV10-2 to TRBJ1-5; a possible D gene is TRBD1 (5 bases). The germline gives CDR1 WSHSY, CDR2 SAAADI. Trimming took off 4 bases at V and 2 bases at J, with 12 bases between the two ends. The CDR3 extends over 15 amino acids. The CDR3 loop reads CASSAAGTGNQPQHF. The CDR3 DNA sequence: TGCGCCAGCAGTGCGGCAGGGACGGGCAATCAGCCCCAGCATTTT.

This chain links TRBV11-2 with TRBJ2-3; 8 nucleotides agree with TRBD2. With 1 base clipped from V and 3 bases from J, the junction kept 9 bases outside the gene matches. The CDR3 is made up of 17 amino acids. Germline CDR1 reads SGHAT; CDR2 reads FQNNGV. CDR3 bases: TGTGCCAGCAGCTTAGGGTTTTTAGCGGGGATGACAGATACGCAGTATTTT. Translated: CASSLGFLAGMTDTQYF.

The rearrangement links TRBV3-1 to TRBJ1-4, with TRBD1 matching 10 bases. After removal of 5 bases from V and 1 base from J, the junction contained 1 base not matched to a gene. Germline CDR1 is LGHDT and CDR2 is YNNKEL (reference sequence). This CDR3 comprises 15 residues. The CDR3 coding sequence is TGTGCCAGCAGCGGGACAGGGGTAACTAATGAAAAACTGTTTTTT. Amino acids: CASSGTGVTNEKLFF.

This chain connects TRBV20-1 to TRBJ2-5, with 7 bases identical to TRBD2. The CDR3 has 15 amino acids. Trimming removed 5 bases from V and 4 bases from J; junction bases left unmatched: 13. Germline CDR1 is DFQATT and CDR2 is SNEGSKA (reference sequence). In DNA, the CDR3 is TGCAGTGCTTGCCTGGCGGATGGGGAGGGAGAGACCCAGTACTTC. Translation gives CSACLADGEGETQYF.

The rearrangement links TRBV12-3 or TRBV12-4 to TRBJ1-5; D gene ambiguous. Trimming cost V 6 bases and J 4 bases, with 10 bases left between them. The CDR3 runs to 13 residues. The CDR3 nucleotides are TGTGCCAGCAGCATACTAGGGAATCAGCCCCAGCATTTT. Its translation is CASSILGNQPQHF.

The chain employs TRBV20-1 and TRBJ1-5; D unclear. The CDR3 has 17 residues. V was cut by 3 bases and J by 7 bases, with 25 bases left in between. Germline CDR1 and CDR2: DFQATT and SNEGSKA (reference sequence). CDR3 coding DNA: TGCAGTGCTAGCGGTGGTGCTAGTCCTCCGGCTTGGCAGCCCCAGCATTTT. Its translation is CSASGGASPPAWQPQHF.

This clonotype was observed once. The chain employs TRBV4-3 and TRBJ1-6; 10 positions agree with TRBD1. V gave up 0 bases and J gave up 7 bases; unmatched junction bases: 9. Per germline, CDR1 LGHNA and CDR2 YSLEER. The CDR3 contains 18 residues. Here the CDR3 reads CASSQDIRDRGENSPLHF. DNA of the CDR3: TGCGCCAGCAGCCAAGATATAAGGGACAGGGGTGAAAATTCACCCCTCCACTTT.

This clonotype was recorded once. The chain combines TRBV30 with TRBJ2-4, with D maybe TRBD1 (5 bases). Trimming took off 0 bases at V and 6 bases at J, with 18 bases between the two ends. The CDR3 totals 16 residues. Germline CDR1 and CDR2: GTSNPN and SVGIG (reference sequence). CDR3 sequence reads: CAWSVLSRAWRNIQYF. The CDR3 DNA reads TGTGCCTGGAGTGTACTTAGCAGGGCGTGGAGAAACATTCAGTACTTC.

This chain uses TRBV20-1 with TRBJ2-4, with a weak D call TRBD2 (6 bases). Looked up from germline, CDR1 is DFQATT and CDR2 is SNEGSKA (reference sequence). The CDR3 totals 15 residues. V shed 0 bases and J shed 3 bases, with 12 bases lying between them. The CDR3 coding sequence is TGCAGTGCTAGAGACGCCGGGACTGACAAAAACATTCAGTACTTC. This translates into CSARDAGTDKNIQYF.

The J gene is TRBJ1-1, the V gene TRBV7-2, with a tentative D call TRBD1 (5 bases). Germline lookup yields CDR1 SGHTA and CDR2 FQGNSA. V was shortened by 0 bases and J by 3 bases, with 8 bases between the two germline ends. The CDR3 is 14 residues long. The CDR3 region has the DNA TGTGCCAGCAGCTTAGCGCTGGGGGACACTGAAGCTTTCTTT. Its protein product is CASSLALGDTEAFF.

The J gene is TRBJ2-7, the V gene TRBV18, with 7 bases fitting TRBD1. The CDR3 spans 14 residues. Per the germline V gene, CDR1 is KGHSH and CDR2 is LQKENI. V trimming: 4 bases; J trimming: 6 bases; junction bases outside the gene matches: 9. The CDR3: CASSQRQGISEQYF. Written as DNA, the CDR3 is TGTGCCAGCTCACAGAGACAGGGAATAAGCGAGCAGTACTTC.

The gene calls are TRBV20-1 and TRBJ1-5; perhaps TRBD1 as D (6 bases). The CDR3 loop spans 14 amino acids. V was shortened by 4 bases and J by 2 bases, with 12 bases between the two germline ends. The germline V gene encodes CDR1 DFQATT and CDR2 SNEGSKA (reference sequence). The CDR3 sequence is CSAKETGRNQPQHF. As DNA, the CDR3 is TGCAGTGCTAAAGAGACAGGTCGCAATCAGCCCCAGCATTTT.

The CDR3 spells CATQGGDGYTF. The CDR3 DNA follows: TGTGCCACCCAGGGAGGAGATGGCTACACCTTC. V and J are TRBV14 and TRBJ1-2, with a tentative D call TRBD1 (5 bases). Trimming took off 10 bases at V and 6 bases at J, with 12 bases between the two ends. The CDR3 totals 11 residues. The V gene's germline CDR1 is SGHDN and CDR2 FVKESK.

This chain joins TRBV9 and TRBJ2-3; D might be TRBD1 (6 bases). The CDR3 runs to 15 residues. The V end was cut by 0 bases, the J end by 5 bases, with 13 bases between. Germline CDR1 and CDR2: SGDLS and YYNGEE. CDR3 nucleotide sequence: TGTGCCAGCAGCGTAGTAGCAGGGGTTGGAGATACGCAGTATTTT. This codes for CASSVVAGVGDTQYF.

This clonotype showed up just once. The CDR3, as DNA: TGCAGTGCTAGACCTGGGGGGCTTGGGGCCAACGTCCTGACTTTC. It specifies CSARPGGLGANVLTF. V gene TRBV20-1 combines with J gene TRBJ2-6; either TRBD1 or TRBD2 may supply D (6 bases each). This CDR3 comprises 15 residues. Germline CDR1 reads DFQATT; CDR2 reads SNEGSKA (reference sequence). The V and J ends lost 2 bases and 3 bases respectively, with 11 bases between them.

The chain joins TRBV6-5 to TRBJ2-1; D not resolved. This CDR3 has 15 amino acids. With 0 bases removed from V and 2 bases from J, the gap between germline ends came to 8 bases. The germline CDR1 and CDR2 sequences are MNHEY and SVGAGI. The CDR3 sequence is CASSYSSVTYNEQFF. The CDR3 region has the DNA TGTGCCAGCAGTTACTCGTCAGTTACCTACAATGAGCAGTTCTTC.

This chain connects TRBV6-2 or TRBV6-3 to TRBJ2-2; no reliable D call. V was cut by 2 bases and J by 0 bases, with 10 bases left in between. The CDR3 has 16 residues. Germline CDR1 is MNHEY and CDR2 is SVGEGT. CDR3: CASSYPPPANTGELFF. The CDR3 region has the DNA TGTGCCAGCAGTTACCCACCTCCCGCGAACACCGGGGAGCTGTTTTTT.

The chain joins TRBV7-2 to TRBJ1-5, with TRBD1 as a possible D gene (5 bases). V was pared by 1 base and J by 9 bases, with 10 bases between. The germline V gene has CDR1 SGHTA and CDR2 FQGNSA. The CDR3 totals 13 residues. CDR3 nucleotides: TGTGCCAGCAGCTTAGTAGGGGTTGGGCCCCAGCATTTT. Its protein product is CASSLVGVGPQHF.

The chain links TRBV30 to TRBJ1-4; D may be TRBD1 (6 bases). Per the germline V gene, CDR1 is GTSNPN and CDR2 is SVGIG (reference sequence). The length of the CDR3 is 15 residues. Trimming took off 4 bases at V and 2 bases at J, with 14 bases between the two ends. The CDR3 coding sequence is TGTGCCTGGACCTTAAACAGGGCCACTAATGAAAAACTGTTTTTT. This codes for CAWTLNRATNEKLFF.

CDR3: CASSVVQNTEAFF. The CDR3 nucleotides read TGTGCCAGCAGCGTAGTCCAGAACACTGAAGCTTTCTTT. The chain links TRBV9 to TRBJ1-1; D gene ambiguous. Germline loops: CDR1 SGDLS, CDR2 YYNGEE. Trimming shortened V by 0 bases and J by 1 base, and 4 bases separated the two germline ends. The CDR3 sequence is 13 residues long. The entire variable domain, with the rest obtained from reference TRBV9 and TRBJ1-1, is as follows: DSGVTQTPKHLITATGQRVTLRCSPRSGDLSVYWYQQSLDQGLQFLIQYYNGEERAKGNILERFSAQQFPDLHSELNLSSLELGDSALYFCASSVVQNTEAFFGQGTRLTVV.

V and J are TRBV4-1 and TRBJ2-3; 7 bases are shared with TRBD2. The germline V gene encodes CDR1 MGHRA and CDR2 YSYEKL. The ends lost 4 bases at V and 2 bases at J; junction bases unmatched: 9. The CDR3 extends over 16 amino acids. The CDR3 DNA reads as TGCGCCAGCAGCCCGATTAGGGACTACTTCACAGATACGCAGTATTTT. Protein product: CASSPIRDYFTDTQYF.

This CDR3 reads CASSLDRTGGPDTQYF. CDR3 in DNA: TGTGCCAGCAGCTTAGATCGAACAGGGGGCCCAGATACGCAGTATTTT. This chain joins TRBV11-3 and TRBJ2-3, with 9 nucleotides matching TRBD1. There are 16 residues in the CDR3. The trim removed 0 bases at V and 4 bases at J, leaving 5 bases unmatched. Germline CDR1 is SGHNT and CDR2 is YENEEA.